The next 14 T cell receptor beta chains were all read from a single sample in a study of identical twins. MiXCR, applied by TCRdb to the 5' RACE reads, yields one record per CDR3 protein. This table holds 700,000 or so distinct CDR3 sequences, over 8.5% found once. This same sample was also part of a study on yellow fever vaccine responses in identical twins.

The sample comprised PBMCs. These receptors all stem from a woman aged 18 to 35 in good health.

There are many counts of this clonotype. J is TRBJ2-7 and V is TRBV27; D gene uncertain. The CDR3 totals 11 residues. Germline V gene data show CDR1 as MNHEY and CDR2 as SMNVEV (reference sequence). V dropped 6 bases and J dropped 3 bases, with 6 bases sitting between them. The CDR3 DNA reads as TGTGCCAGCAGGCATGGCTACGAGCAGTACTTC. Its protein product is CASRHGYEQYF.

This clonotype was found a few times. CDR3 bases: TGTGCCAGCAGCTTGAGGGGTACAAGGGAGACCCAGTACTTC. Protein sequence: CASSLRGTRETQYF. The chain recombines TRBV5-6 with TRBJ2-5; D might be TRBD1 (5 bases). Germline CDR1 reads SGHDT; CDR2 reads YYEEEE. The V gene lost 1 base and the J gene lost 5 bases, with 12 bases spanning the gap. This CDR3 comprises 14 residues. The full variable domain, with the rest looked up from reference TRBV5-6 and TRBJ2-5, is DAGVTQSPTHLIKTRGQQVTLRCSPKSGHDTVSWYQQALGQGPQFIFQYYEEEERQRGNFPDRFSGHQFPNYSSELNVNALLLGDSALYLCASSLRGTRETQYFGPGTRLLVL.

This clonotype was seen repeatedly, ten times or more. The chain employs TRBV4-3 and TRBJ2-6; D gene uncertain. With 1 base removed from V and 1 base from J, the gap between germline ends came to 5 bases. CDR1 is LGHNA, CDR2 YSLEER, per germline. The CDR3 totals 15 residues. CDR3 sequence reads: CASSQGQSGANVLTF. The CDR3 region has the DNA TGCGCCAGCAGCCAAGGACAATCTGGGGCCAACGTCCTGACTTTC.

This clonotype was observed a handful of times. The chain is built from TRBV6-2 or TRBV6-3 and TRBJ2-3, with 7 nucleotides matching TRBD1. V trimming: 5 bases; J trimming: 6 bases; junction bases outside the gene matches: 8. Germline lookup yields CDR1 MNHEY and CDR2 SVGEGT. This CDR3 is built from 14 residues. The CDR3 here is CASSITTGSDTQYF. CDR3 coding DNA: TGTGCCAGCAGTATAACGACAGGGTCCGATACGCAGTATTTT.

This clonotype was counted only a few times. The chain employs TRBV20-1 and TRBJ2-2; D uncertain. The CDR3 is 16 residues long. Germline V lookup: CDR1 DFQATT, CDR2 SNEGSKA (reference sequence). Between the trimmed V and J ends, which lost 0 bases and 3 bases, there was a span of 14 bases. The CDR3 DNA is TGCAGTGCTAGAGATTCTAAGCGTCCGGACACCGGGGAGCTGTTTTTT. Protein sequence: CSARDSKRPDTGELFF.

In this sample, this clonotype turned up a few times. V gene TRBV12-3 or TRBV12-4 combines with J gene TRBJ2-7; tentatively, D is TRBD2 (5 bases). Trimming removed 6 bases at V and 1 base at J, with 7 bases between. The CDR3 is 12 residues long. The CDR3 region has the DNA TGTGCCAGCAGCGGGGTGTCCTACGAGCAGTACTTC. Protein sequence: CASSGVSYEQYF.

This chain links TRBV7-2 with TRBJ2-5; tentative D call: TRBD2 (6 bases). The V end was cut by 5 bases, the J end by 1 base, with 14 bases between. The V gene's germline CDR1 is SGHTA and CDR2 FQGNSA. The CDR3 runs 15 residues. CDR3 region: CASSPEGTPQETQYF. CDR3 DNA sequence: TGTGCCAGCAGCCCGGAAGGGACTCCCCAAGAGACCCAGTACTTC. The whole variable domain, remainder taken from reference TRBV7-2 and TRBJ2-5, is GAGVSQSPSNKVTEKGKDVELRCDPISGHTALYWYRQSLGQGLEFLIYFQGNSAPDKSGLPSDRFSAERTGGSVSTLTIQRTQQEDSAVYLCASSPEGTPQETQYFGPGTRLLVL.

The table lists this clonotype with a few counts. The V and J genes are TRBV6-1 and TRBJ2-5, with a tentative D call TRBD2 (6 bases). The CDR3 loop spans 13 amino acids. Germline V gene lookup returns CDR1 MNHNS and CDR2 SASEGT. Trimming cost V 7 bases and J 1 base, with 10 bases left between them. The CDR3: CASIGSPQETQYF. Here the CDR3 DNA reads TGTGCCAGCATCGGGAGCCCCCAAGAGACCCAGTACTTC.

This clonotype has at least ten counts. The chain combines TRBV20-1 with TRBJ1-1; 8 nucleotides align to TRBD1. The CDR3 covers 14 residues. Germline lookup yields CDR1 DFQATT and CDR2 SNEGSKA (reference sequence). V lost 6 bases and J lost 4; bases outside the gene matches: 10. CDR3: CSARGLMGSTEAFF. The CDR3 coding sequence is TGCAGTGCCAGGGGGCTTATGGGGAGCACTGAAGCTTTCTTT.

The chain links TRBV4-3 to TRBJ2-1; 11 bases match TRBD2. The CDR3 spans 16 residues. The trim removed 3 bases at V and 5 bases at J, leaving 6 bases unmatched. Germline CDR1 is LGHNA and CDR2 is YSLEER. The CDR3 nucleotides are TGCGCCAGCAGCCACGGGACTAGCGGAGCGAACAATGAGCAGTTCTTC. Amino acids: CASSHGTSGANNEQFF.

This clonotype was picked up a small number of times. The rearrangement joins TRBV29-1 to TRBJ2-5; 11 positions agree with TRBD1. CDR1 SQVTM and CDR2 ANQGSEA come from the germline V gene. V trimming: 6 bases; J trimming: 0 bases; junction bases outside the gene matches: 6. The CDR3 extends over 15 amino acids. The CDR3, as DNA: TGCAGCGTAATCCGGGACAGGGGGGACCAAGAGACCCAGTACTTC. The encoded protein is CSVIRDRGDQETQYF. The variable domain in full, completed from reference TRBV29-1 and TRBJ2-5, reads SAVISQKPSRDICQRGTSLTIQCQVDSQVTMMFWYRQQPGQSLTLIATANQGSEATYESGFVIDKFPISRPNLTFSTLTVSNMSPEDSSIYLCSVIRDRGDQETQYFGPGTRLLVL.

The chain combines TRBV3-1 with TRBJ2-7; 10 bases are a match to TRBD2. The CDR3 covers 18 residues. Germline CDR1 is LGHDT and CDR2 is YNNKEL (reference sequence). V lost 0 bases and J lost 2; bases outside the gene matches: 10. CDR3 residues: CASSQDVITSGVPYEQYF. CDR3 nucleotides: TGTGCCAGCAGCCAAGACGTTATAACTAGCGGGGTTCCCTACGAGCAGTACTTC.

The sample holds a few counts of this clonotype. This sequence joins TRBV4-2 and TRBJ2-5; TRBD1 matches at 8 bases. V dropped 4 bases and J dropped 5; count of bases not matched to a gene: 3. Looked up from germline, CDR1 is LGHNA and CDR2 is YNFKEQ. The CDR3 runs 13 residues. The DNA for the CDR3 is TGTGCCAGCAGCCCGGACAGGGACGAGACCCAGTACTTC. It is translated as CASSPDRDETQYF.

This sequence joins TRBV4-3 and TRBJ2-3; D is uncertain. The CDR3 covers 16 residues. V lost 0 bases and J lost 1, with 11 bases in between. Germline CDR1 reads LGHNA; CDR2 reads YSLEER. The CDR3 coding sequence is TGCGCCAGCAGCCAAGATTACGCCGGCCGCACAGATACGCAGTATTTT. This sequence encodes CASSQDYAGRTDTQYF.